Here is one T cell receptor (beta chain) with its context. This record comes from a study of blood T cell repertoires in COVID-19. The overall study: From the United States, Italy and Spain came samples of acute and convalescent COVID-19. T cells, B-cell-depleted T cells, or PBMCs provided the cDNA or gDNA that served as material.

Per the study methods: By means of reference gene primer amplification, nucleated cell counts were estimated. Profiled with immunoSEQ multiplex PCR; TCRdb holds only in-frame clones, not every one. The V and J calls and clone size come from that table; D and trimming were worked out from the DNA. The profile shows 130,000 or so clones, roughly four fifths of them singletons. The source of this sequence is a human donor in a cohort sampled during active COVID-19. Specimen: peripheral blood.

As DNA, the CDR3 is TGTGCCTGGAGTGTACAGGGGCAAAACTATGGCTACACCTTC. This gives the protein CAWSVQGQNYGYTF. The V gene is TRBV30, the J gene TRBJ1-2, with 7 bases matching TRBD1. Germline assignment: CDR1 GTSNPN and CDR2 SVGIG (reference sequence). The CDR3 runs 14 residues. Losses at the gene ends were 0 bases for V and 2 bases for J; bases not matched to a gene: 3.